The 24 T cell receptor beta chains reported below all come from one sample, sequenced in a study of yellow fever vaccine responses in identical twins. MiXCR was run by TCRdb on the RT-PCR reads, yielding one entry per CDR3 protein. Among approximately 10,000 distinct CDR3 sequences listed, 65% to 85% were seen once. Sequenced material: T cells from blood (PBMCs), unsorted or a sorted subset (not recorded which), taken before or after yellow fever vaccination (not recorded which). The receptors here all came from a young woman who received the yellow fever vaccine.

The gene calls are TRBV14 and TRBJ1-6; D is uncertain. The CDR3 totals 14 residues. Germline V gene sequence: CDR1 SGHDN, CDR2 FVKESK. V lost 0 bases, J lost 7 bases, and 7 bases lay in between. The CDR3 DNA follows: TGTGCCAGCAGCCAAGATCTCCGGAATTCACCCCTCCACTTT. It yields the protein CASSQDLRNSPLHF.

This rearrangement joins TRBV18 to TRBJ1-5, with D unresolved. The germline gives CDR1 KGHSH, CDR2 LQKENI. The CDR3 runs to 13 residues. V was shortened by 2 bases and J by 7 bases, with 9 bases between the two germline ends. CDR3 coding DNA: TGTGCCAGCTCACCATCTGGAAACCAGCCCCAGCATTTT. Encoded protein: CASSPSGNQPQHF.

The gene calls are TRBV2 and TRBJ1-2; D ambiguous. In germline, CDR1 is SNHLY, CDR2 FYNNEI. The CDR3 covers 11 residues. V was pared by 1 base and J by 8 bases, with 5 bases between. The CDR3 bases are TGTGCCAGCAGTGAAGACTCGGGCTACACCTTC. Protein: CASSEDSGYTF.

This sequence joins TRBV7-3 and TRBJ2-5; D tentatively reads TRBD1 or TRBD2 (5 bases each). The CDR3 consists of 11 residues. Germline V gene lookup returns CDR1 SGHTA and CDR2 FQGTGA. Trimming took 2 bases from V and 7 from J, leaving 5 bases between them. In DNA, the CDR3 is TGTGCCAGCAGCTTAGGGGGGACCCAGTACTTC. Amino acid sequence: CASSLGGTQYF. The full variable domain, rest sourced from reference TRBV7-3 and TRBJ2-5, is GAGVSQTPSNKVTEKGKYVELRCDPISGHTALYWYRQSLGQGPEFLIYFQGTGAADDSGLPNDRFFAVRPEGSVSTLKIQRTERGDSAVYLCASSLGGTQYFGPGTRLLVL.

The chain employs TRBV15 and TRBJ2-5; TRBD2 matches at 8 bases. With V trimmed by 0 bases and J by 3 bases, 6 bases remained unmatched. The CDR3 runs 16 residues. Per the germline V gene, CDR1 is LNHNV and CDR2 is YYDKDF (reference sequence). The CDR3 nucleotides are TGTGCCACCAGCAGAGACAAATTAGCGGGGAAAGAGACCCAGTACTTC. Translated: CATSRDKLAGKETQYF.

The gene calls are TRBV2 and TRBJ2-7, with D unresolved. From germline, CDR1 is SNHLY and CDR2 FYNNEI. Trimming took 3 bases from V and 3 from J, leaving 3 bases between them. This CDR3 comprises 11 residues. The CDR3 DNA is TGTGCCAGCAGTGATTTCTACGAGCAGTACTTC. Amino acids: CASSDFYEQYF.

This clonotype has a handful of counts. The CDR3, as DNA: TGTGCCACTAGCGGAAACTACAATGAGCAGTTCTTC. It yields the protein CATSGNYNEQFF. The chain has TRBV15 and TRBJ2-1; tentatively, D is TRBD2 (6 bases). The V end was cut by 9 bases, the J end by 3 bases, with 9 bases between. The CDR3 totals 12 residues. Germline CDR1 LNHNV, CDR2 YYDKDF (reference sequence).

The chain joins TRBV6-1 to TRBJ2-1; 11 positions agree with TRBD2. The V gene's germline CDR1 is MNHNS and CDR2 SASEGT. Trimming took 5 bases from V and 5 from J; bases not matched to a gene: 5. The CDR3 extends over 15 amino acids. CDR3 nucleotide sequence: TGTGCCAGCAGTCCTAGCGGGGGGCGGCACAATGAGCAGTTCTTC. It specifies CASSPSGGRHNEQFF.

The V and J genes are TRBV7-6 and TRBJ1-3; D uncertain. Germline CDR1 reads SGHVS; CDR2 reads FNYEAQ. Trimming removed 1 base from V and 5 bases from J, with 9 bases in between. This CDR3 is built from 14 residues. CDR3 sequence: CASSLDAARNTIYF. The CDR3, as DNA: TGTGCCAGCAGCTTAGACGCGGCGAGAAACACCATATATTTT. Variable domain in full (rest from reference TRBV7-6 and TRBJ1-3): GAGVSQSPRYKVTKRGQDVALRCDPISGHVSLYWYRQALGQGPEFLTYFNYEAQQDKSGLPNDRFSAERPEGSISTLTIQRTEQRDSAMYRCASSLDAARNTIYFGEGSWLTVV.

This clonotype was detected a few times. The CDR3 protein is CASSHGPSTDTQYF. The CDR3 DNA is TGCGCCAGCAGCCACGGGCCTAGTACAGATACGCAGTATTTT. This sequence joins TRBV4-1 and TRBJ2-3; D remains ambiguous. Trimming removed 3 bases from V and 3 bases from J, with 10 bases in between. CDR3 length equals 14 residues. CDR1 and CDR2 (germline): MGHRA, YSYEKL.

The genes are TRBV29-1 and TRBJ2-1; 8 bases align to TRBD2. The CDR3 is 13 amino acids. Germline V gives CDR1 SQVTM, CDR2 ANQGSEA. The V gene end was trimmed by 5 bases and the J gene end by 2 bases; junction bases not matched to a gene: 2. DNA of the CDR3: TGCAGCGTTTGGACTAGCACCTACAATGAGCAGTTCTTC. As protein: CSVWTSTYNEQFF.

The table lists this clonotype with a few counts. The V gene is TRBV20-1, the J gene TRBJ2-3, with D tentatively TRBD1 (6 bases). Germline-derived CDR1 and CDR2 are DFQATT and SNEGSKA (reference sequence). The CDR3 contains 13 residues. V lost 5 bases and J 1 base, leaving 10 bases between the germline ends. This CDR3 reads CSAGEGGTDTQYF. CDR3 bases: TGCAGTGCTGGCGAGGGGGGCACAGATACGCAGTATTTT.

This sequence joins TRBV20-1 and TRBJ2-5; D remains ambiguous. Between the trimmed V and J ends, which lost 2 bases and 4 bases, there was a span of 14 bases. The CDR3 has 14 residues. Looked up from germline, CDR1 is DFQATT and CDR2 is SNEGSKA (reference sequence). CDR3 sequence (DNA): TGCAGTGCTAGAAAGGGATCAGAGCTAGAGACCCAGTACTTC. It yields the protein CSARKGSELETQYF.

The chain links TRBV5-1 to TRBJ2-1, with TRBD2 as a possible D gene (5 bases). The V end was cut by 0 bases, the J end by 3 bases, with 10 bases between. Germline V gene lookup returns CDR1 SGHRS and CDR2 YFSETQ. This CDR3 has 15 amino acids. CDR3 protein: CASSLVGGGYNEQFF. The CDR3 DNA reads TGCGCCAGCAGCTTGGTTGGAGGAGGCTACAATGAGCAGTTCTTC.

This chain joins TRBV11-1 and TRBJ2-3, with TRBD2 as a possible D gene (6 bases). V shed 5 bases and J shed 6 bases, with 18 bases lying between them. CDR3 length: 15 amino acids. Germline V CDR1 and CDR2: SGHAT, FQDESV (reference sequence). The CDR3 loop is CASSLSLSEGDTQYF. For the CDR3, the DNA is TGTGCCAGCAGCCTATCATTGTCGGAGGGGGATACGCAGTATTTT.

J is TRBJ2-2 and V is TRBV12-3 or TRBV12-4, with 13 positions matching TRBD2. V shed 7 bases and J 2 bases; nucleotides not matched to a gene: 7. CDR3 length: 17 residues. The CDR3 sequence: CASTLGLAGTNTGELFF. The CDR3 bases are TGTGCCAGCACCCTGGGACTAGCGGGGACAAACACCGGGGAGCTGTTTTTT.

The rearrangement links TRBV18 to TRBJ1-1, with D perhaps TRBD1 (5 bases). Germline-derived CDR1 and CDR2 are KGHSH and LQKENI. The CDR3 spans 14 residues. Between the trimmed V and J ends, which lost 2 bases and 1 base, there was a span of 8 bases. DNA of the CDR3: TGTGCCAGCTCACCAACAGGAGCGAACACTGAAGCTTTCTTT. Its protein product is CASSPTGANTEAFF.

This clonotype was seen only a few times. The CDR3 DNA reads TGTGCCAGCAGTATGCGGGGGATCTCCTACGAGCAGTACGTC. Protein sequence: CASSMRGISYEQYV. V and J are TRBV28 and TRBJ2-7, with 7 bases matching TRBD2. The CDR3 has 14 residues. V trimming: 5 bases; J trimming: 0 bases; junction bases outside the gene matches: 4. Germline CDR1 and CDR2: MDHEN and SYDVKM.

This clonotype was detected a few times. The rearrangement joins TRBV23-1 to TRBJ1-4; D possibly corresponds to TRBD1 (5 bases). TRBV23-1 is placed among ORFs of uncertain function. V lost 1 base, J lost 7 bases, and 16 bases lay in between. This CDR3 is 16 amino acids long. The CDR3 sequence: CASSQYQGRLSEKLFF. In DNA form, the CDR3 reads TGCGCCAGCAGTCAATATCAGGGAAGGCTGTCTGAAAAACTGTTTTTT.

The chain recombines TRBV29-1 with TRBJ2-5, with a weak D call TRBD2 (6 bases). Germline-derived CDR1 and CDR2 are SQVTM and ANQGSEA. This CDR3 spans 12 amino acids. V dropped 3 bases and J dropped 1 base, with 6 bases sitting between them. Written as DNA, the CDR3 is TGCAGCGTTGAGGGGGGCCAAGAGACCCAGTACTTC. It specifies CSVEGGQETQYF. Together with reference TRBV29-1 and TRBJ2-5, the CDR3 gives the full variable domain: SAVISQKPSRDICQRGTSLTIQCQVDSQVTMMFWYRQQPGQSLTLIATANQGSEATYESGFVIDKFPISRPNLTFSTLTVSNMSPEDSSIYLCSVEGGQETQYFGPGTRLLVL.

This clonotype was seen only a few times. This sequence joins TRBV4-2 and TRBJ2-1; the match to TRBD2 covers 9 bases. The CDR3 has 17 residues. J gave up 2 bases and V 0 bases, and 5 bases lay outside the gene matches. Germline CDR1 reads LGHNA; CDR2 reads YNFKEQ. The CDR3 DNA is TGTGCCAGCAGCCAAGATATGGAGCGGGGGGCCTACAATGAGCAGTTCTTC. This gives the protein CASSQDMERGAYNEQFF.

The chain couples TRBV11-3 to TRBJ1-1; D is unclear. CDR3 size: 15 residues. Germline CDR1 SGHNT, CDR2 YENEEA. The germline V and J ends were trimmed by 4 bases and 3 bases, with 15 bases remaining between them. The DNA of the CDR3 is TGTGCCAGCAGCTCCATAGTTGGCGGATACACTGAAGCTTTCTTT. The encoded protein is CASSSIVGGYTEAFF.

The chain recombines TRBV5-1 with TRBJ2-5; D could derive from TRBD1 or TRBD2 (6 bases each). CDR1 and CDR2 (germline): SGHRS, YFSETQ. The CDR3 extends over 14 amino acids. Trimming cost V 1 base and J 4 bases, with 11 bases left between them. The CDR3 bases are TGCGCCAGCAGCTTGAACACGGGGGCAGAGACCCAGTACTTC. Its translation is CASSLNTGAETQYF.

A single count supports this clonotype. This chain links TRBV13 with TRBJ2-3; 9 bases agree with TRBD1. With 8 bases clipped from V and 0 bases from J, the junction kept 3 bases outside the gene matches. The CDR3 spans 14 residues. Germline V gene lookup returns CDR1 PRHDT and CDR2 FYEKMQ (reference sequence). The CDR3 protein is CASGTGTSTDTQYF. DNA for the CDR3: TGTGCCAGCGGGACAGGGACTAGCACAGATACGCAGTATTTT.